A single sample is the source of the 29 T cell receptor beta chains below, sequenced in a study of T cells in Graves' hyperthyroidism and ophthalmopathy. Researchers took RNA transcripts and amplified the TCR beta CDR3 regions from them. With the HTBI primer set, the TCR CDR3 went through a first round of RT-PCR. TCRdb re-called the multiplex PCR reads through MiXCR, storing one row per CDR3 protein. The repertoire includes some 370,000 distinct CDR3 sequences, 11% to 15% of them detected once, and 28% sits in the top ten. Material: blood. The receptors stem from a man aged 45-60 years with Graves' ophthalmopathy.

This clonotype has ten or more counts. This rearrangement joins TRBV20-1 to TRBJ2-7, with a weak D call TRBD2 (6 bases). Trimming stripped 6 bases from V and 2 bases from J, with 20 bases between. The CDR3 runs 15 residues. Germline V gene lookup returns CDR1 DFQATT and CDR2 SNEGSKA (reference sequence). CDR3 protein: CSASSTRGGAYEQYF. The CDR3 bases are TGCAGTGCCTCTTCCACGAGGGGCGGGGCCTACGAGCAGTACTTC.

The rearrangement uses TRBV20-1 and TRBJ2-1; D remains unclear. Looked up from germline, CDR1 is DFQATT and CDR2 is SNEGSKA (reference sequence). V was trimmed by 3 bases and J by 4 bases, leaving 16 bases between them. CDR3 length: 15 amino acids. The DNA for the CDR3 is TGCAGTGCTAGTTCGGGTAACATCCTATACAATGAGCAGTTCTTC. Translated: CSASSGNILYNEQFF.

Only a few counts were recorded for this clonotype. This chain joins TRBV27 and TRBJ2-3, with 7 bases aligning to TRBD2. V lost 6 bases and J lost 4; bases outside the gene matches: 10. Germline loops: CDR1 MNHEY, CDR2 SMNVEV (reference sequence). The CDR3 length is 15 residues. The CDR3, as DNA: TGTGCCAGCAGAAACACGGGACTACAGGCAGATACGCAGTATTTT. It is translated as CASRNTGLQADTQYF.

The chain is built from TRBV2 and TRBJ1-6; possible D gene TRBD1, 5 bases. The CDR3 runs to 17 residues. With 5 bases removed from V and 1 base from J, the gap between germline ends came to 15 bases. Germline loops: CDR1 SNHLY, CDR2 FYNNEI. The CDR3 sequence is CASSSTPDISYNSPLHF. DNA of the CDR3: TGTGCCAGCAGTTCAACCCCGGACATTTCCTATAATTCACCCCTCCACTTT. The complete variable domain, with remaining parts taken from reference TRBV2 and TRBJ1-6, reads EPEVTQTPSHQVTQMGQEVILRCVPISNHLYFYWYRQILGQKVEFLVSFYNNEISEKSEIFDDQFSVERPDGSNFTLKIRSTKLEDSAMYFCASSSTPDISYNSPLHFGNGTRLTVT.

This clonotype was counted at least ten times. The gene calls are TRBV2 and TRBJ2-7; D may be TRBD1 (6 bases). CDR3 length equals 13 residues. V lost 5 bases and J lost 5, with 13 bases in between. The germline V gene has CDR1 SNHLY and CDR2 FYNNEI. Here the CDR3 reads CASSPTGYDEQYF. CDR3 DNA: TGTGCCAGCAGTCCCACAGGGTACGACGAGCAGTACTTC. Full variable domain (missing parts from reference TRBV2 and TRBJ2-7): EPEVTQTPSHQVTQMGQEVILRCVPISNHLYFYWYRQILGQKVEFLVSFYNNEISEKSEIFDDQFSVERPDGSNFTLKIRSTKLEDSAMYFCASSPTGYDEQYFGPGTRLTVT.

CDR3 bases: TGTGCCAGCAGTGGGTTCGCCCGGGACTATGGCTACACCTTC. This translates into CASSGFARDYGYTF. The V gene is TRBV2, the J gene TRBJ1-2; no clear D gene. Germline CDR1 is SNHLY and CDR2 is FYNNEI. V lost 4 bases and J lost 3, with 12 bases in between. The CDR3 is 14 residues long. The whole variable domain, remainder taken from reference TRBV2 and TRBJ1-2, is EPEVTQTPSHQVTQMGQEVILRCVPISNHLYFYWYRQILGQKVEFLVSFYNNEISEKSEIFDDQFSVERPDGSNFTLKIRSTKLEDSAMYFCASSGFARDYGYTFGSGTRLTVV.

The chain has TRBV7-8 and TRBJ2-7; possible D gene TRBD2, 7 bases. The CDR3 consists of 14 residues. Germline CDR1 reads SGHVS; CDR2 reads FQNEAQ. The V end was cut by 5 bases, the J end by 7 bases, with 18 bases between. The chain's CDR3 is CASSQSAGAREQYF. The CDR3 DNA follows: TGTGCCAGCAGCCAAAGTGCGGGGGCCCGGGAGCAGTACTTC.

This clonotype was recorded at least ten times. This rearrangement joins TRBV5-1 to TRBJ1-2, with D maybe TRBD1 (5 bases). V was cut by 2 bases and J by 8 bases, with 22 bases left in between. The CDR3 has 16 amino acids. In germline, CDR1 is SGHRS, CDR2 YFSETQ. CDR3 sequence: CASSFMFDSKRDGYTF. DNA for the CDR3: TGCGCCAGCAGCTTCATGTTTGACAGCAAACGGGACGGCTACACCTTC. Variable domain in full (rest from reference TRBV5-1 and TRBJ1-2): KAGVTQTPRYLIKTRGQQVTLSCSPISGHRSVSWYQQTPGQGLQFLFEYFSETQRNKGNFPGRFSGRQFSNSRSEMNVSTLELGDSALYLCASSFMFDSKRDGYTFGSGTRLTVV.

This clonotype was seen at least ten times. This chain joins TRBV29-1 and TRBJ2-1; D possibly matches TRBD1 or TRBD2 (6 bases each). CDR3 length: 13 amino acids. The germline V gene encodes CDR1 SQVTM and CDR2 ANQGSEA. Trimming removed 4 bases at V and 7 bases at J, with 14 bases between. This CDR3 reads CSVARGGGNEQFF. The CDR3 DNA is TGCAGCGTTGCCAGAGGAGGGGGGAATGAGCAGTTCTTC.

Many counts were recorded for this clonotype. The V and J genes are TRBV3-1 and TRBJ1-1; D is unclear. Trimming took off 0 bases at V and 4 bases at J, with 12 bases between the two ends. Germline V gene data show CDR1 as LGHDT and CDR2 as YNNKEL (reference sequence). This CDR3 region has 15 residues. The CDR3 DNA is TGTGCCAGCAGCCAAGATTGGCACCCTCTCACTGAAGCTTTCTTT. Its protein product is CASSQDWHPLTEAFF.

The chain combines TRBV10-3 with TRBJ1-1, with D unclear. In germline, CDR1 is ENHRY, CDR2 SYGVKD. Trimming cost V 3 bases and J 0 bases, with 8 bases left between them. The CDR3 covers 14 residues. The CDR3 nucleotides read TGTGCCATCAGTGATATGGGTATGAACACTGAAGCTTTCTTT. Residues: CAISDMGMNTEAFF.

Only one count was recorded for this clonotype. V gene TRBV7-6 combines with J gene TRBJ2-1; 9 bases map to TRBD1. The ends lost 5 bases at V and 10 bases at J; junction bases unmatched: 15. This CDR3 is built from 16 residues. CDR1 SGHVS and CDR2 FNYEAQ come from the germline V gene. CDR3 in DNA: TGTGCCAGCAGCCCGGACCCGGGACAGGGTTCGAAGGAGCAGTTCTTC. Protein sequence: CASSPDPGQGSKEQFF.

This clonotype was found a few times. In DNA form, the CDR3 reads TGCGCCAGCACCCCGGTAACCGATACTGAAGCTTTCTTT. Amino acid sequence: CASTPVTDTEAFF. V usage is TRBV5-1 and J usage is TRBJ1-1; D not certain. The CDR3 has 13 amino acids. Between the trimmed V and J ends, which lost 6 bases and 5 bases, there was a span of 14 bases. The germline CDR1 and CDR2 sequences are SGHRS and YFSETQ.

There are a few counts of this clonotype. The chain combines TRBV7-8 with TRBJ2-5, with 11 bases lining up with TRBD1. The V gene end was trimmed by 4 bases and the J gene end by 4 bases; junction bases not matched to a gene: 8. In germline, CDR1 is SGHVS, CDR2 FQNEAQ. The CDR3 is 16 residues long. The CDR3 DNA reads TGTGCCAGCAGCTACGGACAGGGGGCGCCTGGAGAGACCCAGTACTTC. Translating it yields CASSYGQGAPGETQYF.

This clonotype appeared many times. CDR3 nucleotide sequence: TGTGCCAGCAGTCCCGGGTCGGGTACGCAGTATTTT. It is translated as CASSPGSGTQYF. The J gene is TRBJ2-3, the V gene TRBV3-1; D is unclear. V was trimmed by 6 bases and J by 8 bases, leaving 12 bases between them. This CDR3 spans 12 amino acids. Germline CDR1 LGHDT, CDR2 YNNKEL (reference sequence).

This clonotype was counted once. The chain is built from TRBV2 and TRBJ1-4, with 7 bases that match TRBD1. The CDR3 has 13 residues. Trimming cost V 8 bases and J 7 bases; bases outside gene matches: 7. The germline V gene has CDR1 SNHLY and CDR2 FYNNEI. In DNA form, the CDR3 reads TGTGCCAGCCTTGGAGGGGGCATTGAAAAACTGTTTTTT. Translated: CASLGGGIEKLFF.

Note on this clonotype: This may stem from a read error, because a much larger clone lies one nucleotide away. The chain carries TRBV20-1 and TRBJ2-5, with 9 bases lining up with TRBD2. The germline V gene has CDR1 DFQATT and CDR2 SNEGSKA (reference sequence). The CDR3 loop spans 15 amino acids. This chain's CDR3 is CSAADPAGGGETRYF. CDR3 bases: TGCAGTGCCGCTGACCCAGCGGGAGGAGGAGAGACCCGGTACTTC.

This clonotype showed up many times. The chain combines TRBV28 with TRBJ1-2; 9 bases line up with TRBD1. Unmatched junction bases numbered 8, after V lost 5 bases and J lost 4 bases. Germline values: CDR1 MDHEN, CDR2 SYDVKM. This CDR3 spans 15 amino acids. The CDR3 spells CASSPPGQGSYGYTF. Written as DNA, the CDR3 is TGTGCCAGCAGTCCTCCAGGACAGGGGAGCTATGGCTACACCTTC.

In its sample, this clonotype was seen many times. Possible read error: a much larger clone is one base away. This chain joins TRBV6-1 and TRBJ1-1; no definite D call. Trimming cost V 6 bases and J 1 base, with 9 bases left between them. Germline V gene data show CDR1 as MNHNS and CDR2 as SASEGT. The CDR3 loop spans 13 amino acids. The CDR3: CASSFGWNTEAFF. The CDR3 DNA reads TGTGCCAGCAGCTTCGGATGGAACACTGAAGCTTTCTTT.

This clonotype was seen a few times. This sequence joins TRBV20-1 and TRBJ2-1; 7 bases are a match to TRBD2. V trimming: 1 base; J trimming: 8 bases; junction bases outside the gene matches: 20. CDR1 DFQATT and CDR2 SNEGSKA come from the germline V gene (reference sequence). The CDR3 contains 18 residues. The DNA for the CDR3 is TGCAGTGCTAGAGGTCATAGTCAAGGACTAGTAACGGGCTATGAGCAGTTCTTC. It translates to CSARGHSQGLVTGYEQFF.

This clonotype was found a few times. The J gene is TRBJ2-7, the V gene TRBV24-1; the D gene is possibly TRBD1 (6 bases). The V gene lost 5 bases and the J gene lost 2 bases, with 9 bases spanning the gap. Germline CDR1 is KGHDR and CDR2 is SFDVKD. The CDR3 has 13 residues. CDR3 sequence (DNA): TGTGCCACCAGTGCTCAGGGGCCCTACGAGCAGTACTTC. It is translated as CATSAQGPYEQYF.

This clonotype occurred many times. The rearrangement links TRBV15 to TRBJ1-6; D remains ambiguous. Germline loops: CDR1 LNHNV, CDR2 YYDKDF (reference sequence). The CDR3 has 16 amino acids. The V gene lost 3 bases and the J gene lost 10 bases, with 19 bases spanning the gap. Written as DNA, the CDR3 is TGTGCCACCAGCAGTTCACGAGGCGGCATTGTGTCACCCCTCCACTTT. It translates to CATSSSRGGIVSPLHF.

This clonotype was detected ten times or more. CDR3 in amino acids: CASSSKTGPNEKLFF. For the CDR3, the DNA is TGTGCCAGCAGTTCAAAAACAGGGCCTAATGAAAAACTGTTTTTT. V and J are TRBV28 and TRBJ1-4, with D possibly matching TRBD1 (6 bases). The germline gives CDR1 MDHEN, CDR2 SYDVKM. The CDR3 has 15 amino acids. The V end lost 4 bases, the J end lost 3 bases, and 12 bases lay between the germline ends.

The chain carries TRBV6-4 and TRBJ2-6; tentatively, D is TRBD1 (5 bases). In germline, CDR1 is MRHNA, CDR2 SNTAGT. Trimming shortened V by 6 bases and J by 0 bases, and 12 bases separated the two germline ends. This CDR3 spans 16 amino acids. The CDR3 region has the DNA TGTGCCAGCAGAGGGGCAGAGAGCTCTGGGGCCAACGTCCTGACTTTC. Its translation is CASRGAESSGANVLTF.

The J gene is TRBJ1-2, the V gene TRBV28, with D unclear. The V gene lost 2 bases and the J gene lost 6 bases, with 13 bases spanning the gap. CDR1 is MDHEN, CDR2 SYDVKM, per germline. This CDR3 has 14 amino acids. The CDR3 here is CASSLTLSGDGYTF. CDR3 nucleotides: TGTGCCAGCAGTTTAACCCTCTCCGGCGATGGCTACACCTTC.

This clonotype was seen a handful of times. V is TRBV19 and J is TRBJ1-1; D unclear. Per germline, CDR1 LNHDA and CDR2 SQIVND (reference sequence). The V end lost 7 bases, the J end lost 1 base, and 10 bases lay between the germline ends. This CDR3 comprises 13 residues. CDR3 sequence (DNA): TGTGCCAGTAAATTTCAGCAGAACACTGAAGCTTTCTTT. Translating it yields CASKFQQNTEAFF.

This clonotype was seen many times. V usage is TRBV7-2 and J usage is TRBJ2-5, with D unresolved. V lost 1 base and J lost 5, with 2 bases in between. Per germline, CDR1 SGHTA and CDR2 FQGNSA. CDR3 length: 11 residues. The CDR3 DNA sequence: TGTGCCAGCAGCTTAGTCGAGACCCAGTACTTC. Encoded protein: CASSLVETQYF.

This clonotype was counted between two and nine times. The J gene is TRBJ2-1, the V gene TRBV4-1, with TRBD2 matching over 7 bases. This CDR3 has 15 amino acids. Per the germline V gene, CDR1 is MGHRA and CDR2 is YSYEKL. After removal of 6 bases from V and 6 bases from J, the junction contained 11 bases not matched to a gene. The CDR3 here is CASSSIFAGVNEQFF. CDR3 bases: TGCGCCAGCAGTTCGATTTTCGCGGGAGTCAATGAGCAGTTCTTC.

Ten or more counts support this clonotype. This chain uses TRBV29-1 with TRBJ2-3, with D unresolved. This CDR3 is built from 14 residues. Germline CDR1 and CDR2: SQVTM and ANQGSEA. Trimming removed 0 bases at V and 2 bases at J, with 9 bases between. The CDR3: CSVEDSADTDTQYF. CDR3 sequence (DNA): TGCAGCGTTGAAGATTCGGCAGACACAGATACGCAGTATTTT.